Below are 5 T cell receptor beta chains sequenced from a single sample in a study of T cells after yellow fever vaccination (dated 2019 in TCRdb). In the paper's terms, the treatment or condition label means: live attenuated yellow fever vaccine strain. Libraries were prepared through 5' RACE. TCRdb names Illumina HiSeq 2500 as the instrument used. The raw public reads went through TCRdb reprocessing: fastp at Q25, MiXCR clone calling, in-frame beta chains kept. Every distinct CDR3 protein forms one entry, paired with its most common genes and DNA. This sample lists a few hundred thousand distinct CDR3 sequences; 6% to 8% were detected once. Jointly, the top ten make up about 15% of the sample. Source: PBMCs, taken 5 days after the yellow fever booster vaccination. The receptors stem from a man aged 25 to 45 who received the YFV17D yellow fever vaccine.

The chain has TRBV6-2 or TRBV6-3 and TRBJ2-2; D ambiguous. The CDR3 runs to 15 residues. Germline-derived CDR1 and CDR2 are MNHEY and SVGEGT. Trimming removed 5 bases from V and 2 bases from J, with 12 bases in between. Written as DNA, the CDR3 is TGTGCCAGCAGTCACGGAGCAGAAAACACCGGGGAGCTGTTTTTT. Its translation: CASSHGAENTGELFF.

This clonotype came up a few times. The V call is TRBV20-1, the J call TRBJ1-6; a weak D match, TRBD1 (5 bases). V gave up 3 bases and J gave up 7 bases, with 22 bases separating them. CDR1 and CDR2 (germline): DFQATT, SNEGSKA (reference sequence). The CDR3 is 17 amino acids. The CDR3 coding sequence is TGCAGTGCTAGGGGAGTAGCCGGGACCGATGGCAATTCACCCCTCCACTTT. The encoded protein is CSARGVAGTDGNSPLHF.

This clonotype appeared many times. The CDR3 region is CASSVYGPHNEQFF. The CDR3 DNA is TGTGCCAGCAGCGTCTACGGTCCCCACAATGAGCAGTTCTTC. The chain employs TRBV9 and TRBJ2-1; D not resolved. Germline assignment: CDR1 SGDLS and CDR2 YYNGEE. This CDR3 contains 14 residues. Trimming shortened V by 2 bases and J by 5 bases, and 11 bases separated the two germline ends. The full variable domain, in which reference TRBV9 and TRBJ2-1 provide the parts outside the CDR3, is DSGVTQTPKHLITATGQRVTLRCSPRSGDLSVYWYQQSLDQGLQFLIQYYNGEERAKGNILERFSAQQFPDLHSELNLSSLELGDSALYFCASSVYGPHNEQFFGPGTRLTVL.

This clonotype was detected only a few times. J is TRBJ2-7 and V is TRBV15; a possible D gene is TRBD2 (6 bases). This CDR3 has 18 amino acids. V was pared by 2 bases and J by 0 bases, with 20 bases between. The germline V gene encodes CDR1 LNHNV and CDR2 YYDKDF (reference sequence). CDR3 DNA sequence: TGTGCCACCAGCAGATCTAGCGTGGGGCGGGTGAGCTCCTACGAGCAGTACTTC. Translating it yields CATSRSSVGRVSSYEQYF.

In this sample, this clonotype turned up a few times. The gene calls are TRBV7-2 and TRBJ2-1, with no clear D. From germline, CDR1 is SGHTA and CDR2 FQGNSA. The CDR3 contains 12 residues. Trimming stripped 7 bases from V and 4 bases from J, with 8 bases between. The CDR3 spells CASTLGYNEQFF. In DNA, the CDR3 is TGTGCCAGCACCCTAGGGTACAATGAGCAGTTCTTC.